This T cell receptor beta chain was profiled in a study of identical twins. Regarding the study as a whole: Out-of-frame alpha sequences common to twins exhibited an excess of low generation probability.

Note on this clonotype: Its antigen remains unidentified.

A universal primer site was added by template switching, and unique molecular identifiers were carried by the cDNA. MiXCR was run by TCRdb on the 5' RACE reads, yielding one entry per CDR3 protein. This table has a few hundred thousand distinct CDR3 sequences, nearly 15% appearing once. This CDR3 is built from 16 residues. V dropped 5 bases and J dropped 1; count of bases not matched to a gene: 7. Germline V gene data show CDR1 as MNHEY and CDR2 as SMNVEV (reference sequence). The same specimen was also included in a second study, on yellow fever vaccine responses in identical twins.

The sequence derives from a woman under 30 in good health. The chain is built from TRBV27 and TRBJ2-2, with 7 positions matching TRBD1. Sample: CD4+ T cells sorted from blood. The CDR3 nucleotides read TGTGCCAGCAGTGCAGGGACAGTCAGGAACACCGGGGAGCTGTTTTTT. This sequence encodes CASSAGTVRNTGELFF.